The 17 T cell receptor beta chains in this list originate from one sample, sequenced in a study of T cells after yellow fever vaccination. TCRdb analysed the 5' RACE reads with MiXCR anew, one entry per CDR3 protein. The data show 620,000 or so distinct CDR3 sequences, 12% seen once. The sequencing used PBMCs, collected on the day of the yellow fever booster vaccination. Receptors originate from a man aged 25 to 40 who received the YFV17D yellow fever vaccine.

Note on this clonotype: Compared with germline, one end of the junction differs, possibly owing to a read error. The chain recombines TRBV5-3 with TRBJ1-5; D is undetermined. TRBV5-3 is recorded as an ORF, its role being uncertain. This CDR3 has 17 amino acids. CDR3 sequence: CASSFQDGSYSNQPQHF. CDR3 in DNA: TGTGCCAGCAGCTTCCAAGACGGCAGCTATAGCAATCAGCCCCAGCATTTT.

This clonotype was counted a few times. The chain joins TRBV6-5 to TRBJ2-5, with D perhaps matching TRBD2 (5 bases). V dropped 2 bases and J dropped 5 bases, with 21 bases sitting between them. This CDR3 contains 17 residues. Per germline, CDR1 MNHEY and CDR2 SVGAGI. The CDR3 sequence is CASSYPNPTDYVETQYF. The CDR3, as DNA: TGTGCCAGCAGTTACCCAAACCCGACCGACTATGTTGAGACCCAGTACTTC.

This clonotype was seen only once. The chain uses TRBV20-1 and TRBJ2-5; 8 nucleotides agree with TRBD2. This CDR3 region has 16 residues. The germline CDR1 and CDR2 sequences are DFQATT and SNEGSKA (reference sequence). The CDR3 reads CSFSAAGGRTRETQYF. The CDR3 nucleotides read TGCAGCTTCTCCGCCGCTGGCGGGAGGACGAGGGAGACCCAGTACTTC.

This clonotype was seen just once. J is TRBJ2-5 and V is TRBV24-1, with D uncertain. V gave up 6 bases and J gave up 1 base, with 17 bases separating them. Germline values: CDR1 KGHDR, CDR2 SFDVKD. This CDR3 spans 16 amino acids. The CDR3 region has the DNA TGTGCCACCAGTCCTAAGGGTGCAGGCCGCCAAGAGACCCAGTACTTC. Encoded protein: CATSPKGAGRQETQYF.

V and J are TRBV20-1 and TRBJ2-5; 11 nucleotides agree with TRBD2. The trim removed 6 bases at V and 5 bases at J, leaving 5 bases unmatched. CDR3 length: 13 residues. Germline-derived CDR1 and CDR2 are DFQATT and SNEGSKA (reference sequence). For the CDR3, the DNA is TGCAGTGCCCCACTAGCGGGAGTTGAGACCCAGTACTTC. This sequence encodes CSAPLAGVETQYF.

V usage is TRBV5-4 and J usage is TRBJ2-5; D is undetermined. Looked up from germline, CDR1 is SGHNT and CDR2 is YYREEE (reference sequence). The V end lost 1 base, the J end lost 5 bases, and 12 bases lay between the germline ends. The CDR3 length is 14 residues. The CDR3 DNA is TGTGCCAGCAGCTTGCGGACCCAGTCGGAGACCCAGTACTTC. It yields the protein CASSLRTQSETQYF.

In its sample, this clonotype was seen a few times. The DNA for the CDR3 is TGTGCCAGCTCACCGAGGACAGGGGGCGGCCAAGAGACCCAGTACTTC. Its translation is CASSPRTGGGQETQYF. This chain links TRBV18 with TRBJ2-5; 11 nucleotides align to TRBD1. The trim removed 3 bases at V and 1 base at J, leaving 4 bases unmatched. Germline CDR1 KGHSH, CDR2 LQKENI. The CDR3 loop spans 16 amino acids.

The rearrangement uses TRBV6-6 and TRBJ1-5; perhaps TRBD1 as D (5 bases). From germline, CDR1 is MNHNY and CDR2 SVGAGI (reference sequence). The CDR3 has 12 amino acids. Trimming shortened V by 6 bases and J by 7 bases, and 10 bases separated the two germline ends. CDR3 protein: CASRTGTQPQHF. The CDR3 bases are TGTGCCAGCAGGACCGGGACGCAGCCCCAGCATTTT.

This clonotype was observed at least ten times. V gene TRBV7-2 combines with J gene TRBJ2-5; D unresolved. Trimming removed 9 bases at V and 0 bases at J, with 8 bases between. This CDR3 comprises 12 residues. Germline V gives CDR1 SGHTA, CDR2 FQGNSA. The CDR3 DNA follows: TGTGCCAGTAGTAGGAACCAAGAGACCCAGTACTTC. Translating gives CASSRNQETQYF.

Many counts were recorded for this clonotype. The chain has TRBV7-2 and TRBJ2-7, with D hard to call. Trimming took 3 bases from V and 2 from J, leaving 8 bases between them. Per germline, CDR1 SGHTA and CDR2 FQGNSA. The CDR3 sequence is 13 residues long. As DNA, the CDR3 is TGTGCCAGCAGCTTTGAAAGGGCCTACGAGCAGTACTTC. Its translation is CASSFERAYEQYF.

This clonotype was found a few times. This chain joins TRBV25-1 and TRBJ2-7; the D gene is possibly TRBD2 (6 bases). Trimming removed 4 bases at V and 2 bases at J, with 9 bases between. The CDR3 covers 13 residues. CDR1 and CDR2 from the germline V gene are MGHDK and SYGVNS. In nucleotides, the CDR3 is TGTGCCAGCAGTGGGTGGGGGGCCTACGAGCAGTACTTC. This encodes CASSGWGAYEQYF.

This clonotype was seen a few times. The CDR3 here is CASSLEQGAGTQYF. The CDR3 DNA sequence: TGTGCCAGCAGCTTAGAACAGGGGGCGGGGACCCAGTACTTC. The V call is TRBV7-2, the J call TRBJ2-5; 9 nucleotides line up with TRBD1. From germline, CDR1 is SGHTA and CDR2 FQGNSA. The V gene end was trimmed by 1 base and the J gene end by 7 bases; junction bases not matched to a gene: 4. The CDR3 sequence is 14 residues long. The variable domain in full, with the rest retrieved from reference TRBV7-2 and TRBJ2-5, is GAGVSQSPSNKVTEKGKDVELRCDPISGHTALYWYRQSLGQGLEFLIYFQGNSAPDKSGLPSDRFSAERTGGSVSTLTIQRTQQEDSAVYLCASSLEQGAGTQYFGPGTRLLVL.

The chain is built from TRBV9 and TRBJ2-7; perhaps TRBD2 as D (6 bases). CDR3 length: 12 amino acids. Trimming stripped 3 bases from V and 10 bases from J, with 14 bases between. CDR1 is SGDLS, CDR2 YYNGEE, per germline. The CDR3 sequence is CASSGSGPEQYF. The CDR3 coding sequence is TGTGCCAGCAGCGGTAGCGGTCCTGAACAGTACTTC.

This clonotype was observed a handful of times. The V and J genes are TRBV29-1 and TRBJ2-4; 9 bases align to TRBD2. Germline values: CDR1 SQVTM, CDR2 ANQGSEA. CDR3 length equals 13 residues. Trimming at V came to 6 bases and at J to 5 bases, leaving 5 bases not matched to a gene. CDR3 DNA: TGCAGCGTAGGAGCGGGAGGCGAAAACATTCAGTACTTC. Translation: CSVGAGGENIQYF. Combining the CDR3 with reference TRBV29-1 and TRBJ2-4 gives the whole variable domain SAVISQKPSRDICQRGTSLTIQCQVDSQVTMMFWYRQQPGQSLTLIATANQGSEATYESGFVIDKFPISRPNLTFSTLTVSNMSPEDSSIYLCSVGAGGENIQYFGAGTRLSVL.

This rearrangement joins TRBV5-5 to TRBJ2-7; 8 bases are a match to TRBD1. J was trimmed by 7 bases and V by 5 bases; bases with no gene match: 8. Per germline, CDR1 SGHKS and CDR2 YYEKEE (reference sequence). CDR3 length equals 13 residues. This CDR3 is CASRGRGRGEQYF. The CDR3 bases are TGTGCCAGCAGAGGCAGGGGGCGAGGGGAGCAGTACTTC. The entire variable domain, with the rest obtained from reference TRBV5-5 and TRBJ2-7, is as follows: DAGVTQSPTHLIKTRGQQVTLRCSPISGHKSVSWYQQVLGQGPQFIFQYYEKEERGRGNFPDRFSARQFPNYSSELNVNALLLGDSALYLCASRGRGRGEQYFGPGTRLTVT.

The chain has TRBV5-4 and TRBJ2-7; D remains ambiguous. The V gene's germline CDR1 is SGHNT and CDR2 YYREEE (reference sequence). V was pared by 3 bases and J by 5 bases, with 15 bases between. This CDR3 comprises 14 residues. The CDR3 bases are TGTGCCAGCAGCTCAAGCTTCAGATCACACGAGCAGTACTTC. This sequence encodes CASSSSFRSHEQYF.

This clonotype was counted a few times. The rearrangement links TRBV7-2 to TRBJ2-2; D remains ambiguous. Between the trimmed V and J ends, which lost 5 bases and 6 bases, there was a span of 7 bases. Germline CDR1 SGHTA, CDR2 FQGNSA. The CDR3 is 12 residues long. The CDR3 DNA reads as TGTGCCAGCAGCACCTTCTCCGGGGAGCTGTTTTTT. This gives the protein CASSTFSGELFF.